Below, one TCR beta chain is given with its context. Its antigen is not known. Using its own MiXCR run on the RT-PCR reads, TCRdb lists one record per CDR3 protein. The sample includes about 500,000 distinct CDR3 sequences, 16% of them seen just once. These data belong to a study of response to subunit inactivated influenza vaccine. After removal of 5 bases from V and 6 bases from J, the junction contained 12 bases not matched to a gene. Germline V gives CDR1 SEHNR, CDR2 FQNEAQ (reference sequence). CDR3 length: 15 amino acids. Study-level points and caveats: Each seasonal influenza vaccination recruits few new T cells, the authors suggested.

Sequenced here: CD4+ T cells sorted from PBMCs, sampled approximately 25 months after vaccination. The TCR sequence derives from a man aged 50 to 75 who received an inactivated influenza vaccine. V usage is TRBV7-9 and J usage is TRBJ1-1; the match to TRBD1 covers 7 bases. The CDR3 nucleotides read TGTGCCAGCAGCACAGCAGGGGGGTTGAGCGCTGAAGCTTTCTTT. This sequence encodes CASSTAGGLSAEAFF. Drawing the rest from reference TRBV7-9 and TRBJ1-1, the complete variable domain is DTGVSQNPRHKITKRGQNVTFRCDPISEHNRLYWYRQTLGQGPEFLTYFQNEAQLEKSRLLSDRFSAERPKGSFSTLEIQRTEQGDSAMYLCASSTAGGLSAEAFFGQGTRLTVV.